The present entry profiles one TCR beta chain with its context. Its antigen is unidentified. This entry is derived from a study of blood T cells in healthy people across ages. General observations from the study: The unknown donor CMV status may have confounded expanded clonotype changes. Estimated diversity that came from one million T cells was considered an underestimate. Roughly linear declines in TCR beta diversity per million T cells occurred with age.

Trimming took 3 bases from V and 10 from J, leaving 12 bases between them. The germline gives CDR1 DFQATT, CDR2 SNEGSKA (reference sequence). This CDR3 spans 11 amino acids. RNA extraction gave at least 5.5 micrograms of total RNA per sample. Primed by a sample-barcoded 5' primer and a J-beta primer mix, a second PCR proceeded for about 6 to 11 cycles. TCRdb redid the calling of the 5' RACE reads with MiXCR, one entry per CDR3 protein. Of about 800,000 distinct CDR3 sequences detected, 58% appear once; the ten largest clones hold 20% to 25%. The V call is TRBV20-1, the J call TRBJ1-1; D is unclear. Source material: blood. This receptor was taken from a man aged 30 to 45 in good health. CDR3 sequence: CSASWRRVAFF. CDR3 DNA sequence: TGCAGTGCTAGTTGGAGGAGGGTAGCTTTCTTT.